This TCR beta chain is drawn from a study of cytomegalovirus exposure and HLA in healthy donors. This CDR3 is built from 13 residues. V shed 7 bases and J 8 bases; nucleotides not matched to a gene: 6. Looked up from germline, CDR1 is SGDLS and CDR2 is YYNGEE. The PCR made use of 60 Vbeta and 13 Jbeta primers. Only in-frame clones appear in the TCRdb table, and some are missing; sequencing was by immunoSEQ multiplex PCR. Of roughly 200,000 clones in the sample, 75% to 80% were seen once. While unrecorded immune exposures were likely, the donors were nominally healthy when sampled. The chain has TRBV9 and TRBJ2-1; 10 positions agree with TRBD2. The sequencing input was PBMCs. This receptor was obtained from a female donor in good health and CMV-seronegative. DNA for the CDR3: TGTGCCAGCCGGGCTAGCGGGAGCCATGAGCAGTTCTTC. It specifies CASRASGSHEQFF.